This T cell receptor (beta chain) derives from a study of CD8+ T cells in alopecia areata. Study-wide background: Those patients who were treated received oral tofacitinib, which was given at 5 to 10 mg twice daily for moderate-to-severe alopecia areata.

This clone was counted a single time. The antigen is unknown. Study-level results: Scalp clonality, along with expanded CD8+ clones among the top 100, was significantly decreased by tofacitinib.

cDNA prepared by RNA extraction and subsequent reverse transcription served as the template for sequencing. Method: immunoSEQ multiplex PCR; TCRdb's copy keeps in-frame clones and lacks some. The sample holds 150,000 to 250,000 clones, 60% seen once. Germline V gene sequence: CDR1 DFQATT, CDR2 SNEGSKA (reference sequence). Trimming removed 3 bases from V and 7 bases from J, with 6 bases in between. The CDR3 runs 10 residues. Treatment noted: oral pan-JAK inhibitor, 5-10 mg twice daily. Sequenced material: CD4+ T cells sorted from blood, taken at week 4, from a patient treated with tofacitinib. The clonotype originates from a human donor with alopecia areata. The V gene is TRBV20-1, the J gene TRBJ1-2; the D is unclear. CDR3 sequence: CSASEVGYTF. DNA of the CDR3: TGCAGTGCTAGCGAGGTTGGCTACACCTTC.